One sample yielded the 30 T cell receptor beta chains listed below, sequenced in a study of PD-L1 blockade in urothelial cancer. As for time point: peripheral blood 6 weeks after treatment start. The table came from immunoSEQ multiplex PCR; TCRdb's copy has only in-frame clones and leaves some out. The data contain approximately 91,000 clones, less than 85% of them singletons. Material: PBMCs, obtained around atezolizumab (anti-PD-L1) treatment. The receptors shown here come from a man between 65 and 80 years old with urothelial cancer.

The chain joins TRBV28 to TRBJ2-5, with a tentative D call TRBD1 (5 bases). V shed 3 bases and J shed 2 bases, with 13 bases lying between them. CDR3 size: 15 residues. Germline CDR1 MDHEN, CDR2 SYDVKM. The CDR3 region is CASSLRQAGQETQYF. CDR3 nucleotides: TGTGCCAGCAGTTTGCGGCAGGCAGGGCAAGAGACCCAGTACTTC.

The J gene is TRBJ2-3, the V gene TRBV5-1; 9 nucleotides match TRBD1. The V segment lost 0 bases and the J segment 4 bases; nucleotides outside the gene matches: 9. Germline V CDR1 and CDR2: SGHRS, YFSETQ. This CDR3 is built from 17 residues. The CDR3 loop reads CASSLVPRQGDADTQYF. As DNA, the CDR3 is TGCGCCAGCAGCTTGGTCCCCCGACAGGGGGATGCAGATACGCAGTATTTT.

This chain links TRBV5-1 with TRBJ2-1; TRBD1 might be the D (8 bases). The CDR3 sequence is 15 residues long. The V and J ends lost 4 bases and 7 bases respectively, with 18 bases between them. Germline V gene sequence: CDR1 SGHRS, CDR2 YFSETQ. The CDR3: CASSLPTGGENEQFF. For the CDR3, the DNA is TGCGCCAGCAGCCTACCTACAGGGGGGGAGAATGAGCAGTTCTTC. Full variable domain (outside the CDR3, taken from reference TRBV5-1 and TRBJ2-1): KAGVTQTPRYLIKTRGQQVTLSCSPISGHRSVSWYQQTPGQGLQFLFEYFSETQRNKGNFPGRFSGRQFSNSRSEMNVSTLELGDSALYLCASSLPTGGENEQFFGPGTRLTVL.

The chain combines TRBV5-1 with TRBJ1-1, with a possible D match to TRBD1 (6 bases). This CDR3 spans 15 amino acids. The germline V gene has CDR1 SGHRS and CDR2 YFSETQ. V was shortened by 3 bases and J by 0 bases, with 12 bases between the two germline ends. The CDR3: CASSSLQGLNTEAFF. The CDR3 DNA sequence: TGCGCCAGCAGCTCCTTGCAGGGGTTGAACACTGAAGCTTTCTTT. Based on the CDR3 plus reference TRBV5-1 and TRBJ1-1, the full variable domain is KAGVTQTPRYLIKTRGQQVTLSCSPISGHRSVSWYQQTPGQGLQFLFEYFSETQRNKGNFPGRFSGRQFSNSRSEMNVSTLELGDSALYLCASSSLQGLNTEAFFGQGTRLTVV.

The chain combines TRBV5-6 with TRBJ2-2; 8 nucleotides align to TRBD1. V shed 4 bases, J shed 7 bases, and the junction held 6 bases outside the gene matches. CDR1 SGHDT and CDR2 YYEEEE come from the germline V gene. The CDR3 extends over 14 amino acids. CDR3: CASSPDRGGGELFF. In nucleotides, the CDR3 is TGTGCCAGCAGCCCTGACAGGGGAGGCGGGGAGCTGTTTTTT.

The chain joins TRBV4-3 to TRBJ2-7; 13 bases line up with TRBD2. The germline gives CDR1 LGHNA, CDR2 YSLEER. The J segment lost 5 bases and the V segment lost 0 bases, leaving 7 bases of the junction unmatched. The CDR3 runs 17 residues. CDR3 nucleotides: TGCGCCAGCAGCCAAGATTTCCCTGGACTAGCGGGAGACGAGCAGTACTTC. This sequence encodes CASSQDFPGLAGDEQYF.

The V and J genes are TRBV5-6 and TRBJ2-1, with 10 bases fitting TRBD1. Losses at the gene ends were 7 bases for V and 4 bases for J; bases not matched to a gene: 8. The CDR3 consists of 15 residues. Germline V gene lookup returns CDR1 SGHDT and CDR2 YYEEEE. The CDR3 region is CASLIRDRGYNEQFF. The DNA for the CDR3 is TGTGCCAGCCTGATCCGGGACAGGGGATACAATGAGCAGTTCTTC.

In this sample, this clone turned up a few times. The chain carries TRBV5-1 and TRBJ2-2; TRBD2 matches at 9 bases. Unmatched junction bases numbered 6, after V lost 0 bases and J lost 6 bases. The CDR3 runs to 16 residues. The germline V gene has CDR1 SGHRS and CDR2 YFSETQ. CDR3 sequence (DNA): TGCGCCAGCAGCTTGGAAGTAGCGGGAGCGGCCGGGGAGCTGTTTTTT. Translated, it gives CASSLEVAGAAGELFF.

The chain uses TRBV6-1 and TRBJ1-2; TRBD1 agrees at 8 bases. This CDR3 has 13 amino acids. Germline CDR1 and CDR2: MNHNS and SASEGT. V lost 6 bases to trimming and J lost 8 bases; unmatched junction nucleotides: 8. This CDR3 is CASRPSGGVGYTF. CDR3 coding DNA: TGTGCCAGCAGGCCGTCAGGGGGCGTCGGCTACACCTTC.

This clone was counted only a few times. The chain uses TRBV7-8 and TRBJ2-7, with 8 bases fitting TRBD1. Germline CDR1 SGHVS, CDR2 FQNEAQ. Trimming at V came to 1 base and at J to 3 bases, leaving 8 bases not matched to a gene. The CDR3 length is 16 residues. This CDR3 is CASSLVRQGASYEQYF. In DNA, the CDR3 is TGTGCCAGCAGCTTAGTGAGGCAGGGGGCAAGCTACGAGCAGTACTTC.

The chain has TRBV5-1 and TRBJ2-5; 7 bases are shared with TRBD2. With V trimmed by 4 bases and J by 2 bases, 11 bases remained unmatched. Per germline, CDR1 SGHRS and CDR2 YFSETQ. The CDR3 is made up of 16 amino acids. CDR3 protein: CASSPRPLGGQETQYF. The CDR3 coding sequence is TGCGCCAGCAGCCCTCGGCCCCTCGGGGGGCAAGAGACCCAGTACTTC.

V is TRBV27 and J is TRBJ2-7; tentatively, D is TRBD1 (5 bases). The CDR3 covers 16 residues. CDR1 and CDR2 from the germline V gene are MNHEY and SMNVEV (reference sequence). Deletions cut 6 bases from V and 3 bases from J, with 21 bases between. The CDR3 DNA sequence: TGTGCCAGCAGCTCAAAAGGCCTAACGACAGACTACGAGCAGTACTTC. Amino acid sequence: CASSSKGLTTDYEQYF.

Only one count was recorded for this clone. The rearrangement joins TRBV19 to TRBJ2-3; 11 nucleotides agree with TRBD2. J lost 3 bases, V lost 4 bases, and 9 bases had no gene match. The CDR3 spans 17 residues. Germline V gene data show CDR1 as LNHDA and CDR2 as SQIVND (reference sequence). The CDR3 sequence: CASSNSGGAEGTDTQYF. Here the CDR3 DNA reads TGTGCCAGTAGTAATAGCGGGGGGGCCGAGGGAACAGATACGCAGTATTTT.

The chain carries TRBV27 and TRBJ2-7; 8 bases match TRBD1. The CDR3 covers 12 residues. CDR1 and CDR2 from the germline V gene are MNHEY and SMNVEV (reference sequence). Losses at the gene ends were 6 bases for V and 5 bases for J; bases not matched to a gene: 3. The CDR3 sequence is CASSGQGDEQYF. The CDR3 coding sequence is TGTGCCAGCAGCGGACAGGGCGACGAGCAGTACTTC.

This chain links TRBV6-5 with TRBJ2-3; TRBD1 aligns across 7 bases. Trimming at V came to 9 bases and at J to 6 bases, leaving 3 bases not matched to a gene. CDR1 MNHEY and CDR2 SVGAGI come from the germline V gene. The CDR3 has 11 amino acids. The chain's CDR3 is CASFRGDTQYF. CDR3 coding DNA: TGTGCCAGTTTCAGGGGGGATACGCAGTATTTT.

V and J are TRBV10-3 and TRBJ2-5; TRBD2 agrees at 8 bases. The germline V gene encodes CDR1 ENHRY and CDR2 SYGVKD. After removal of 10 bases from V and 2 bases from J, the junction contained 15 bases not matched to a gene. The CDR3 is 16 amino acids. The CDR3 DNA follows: TGTGCCACATGGGGTCGGGGCGCGGGGGGACAAGAGACCCAGTACTTC. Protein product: CATWGRGAGGQETQYF.

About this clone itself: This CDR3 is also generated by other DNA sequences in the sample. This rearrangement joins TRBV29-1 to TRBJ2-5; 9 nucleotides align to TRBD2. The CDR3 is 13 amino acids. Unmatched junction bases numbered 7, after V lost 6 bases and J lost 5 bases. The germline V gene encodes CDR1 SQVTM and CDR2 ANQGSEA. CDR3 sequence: CSVKRGVGETQYF. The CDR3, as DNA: TGCAGCGTGAAGCGGGGGGTCGGGGAGACCCAGTACTTC.

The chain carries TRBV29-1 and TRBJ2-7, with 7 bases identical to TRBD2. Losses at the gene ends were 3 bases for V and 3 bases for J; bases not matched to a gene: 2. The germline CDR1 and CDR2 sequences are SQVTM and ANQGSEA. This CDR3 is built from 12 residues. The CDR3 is CSVEREGYEQYF. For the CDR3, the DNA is TGCAGCGTTGAGAGGGAGGGCTACGAGCAGTACTTC.

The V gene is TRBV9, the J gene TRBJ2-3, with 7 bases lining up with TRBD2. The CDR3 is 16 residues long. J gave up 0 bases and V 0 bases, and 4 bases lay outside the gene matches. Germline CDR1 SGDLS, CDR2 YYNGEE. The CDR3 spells CASSVGSSGSTDTQYF. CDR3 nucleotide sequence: TGTGCCAGCAGCGTAGGAAGTAGCGGGAGCACAGATACGCAGTATTTT.

As DNA, the CDR3 is TGTGCCAGCCAGACTAGCGTTGGCTACGAGCAGTACTTC. This translates into CASQTSVGYEQYF. This chain connects TRBV27 to TRBJ2-7, with 8 positions matching TRBD2. The CDR3 runs to 13 residues. CDR1 and CDR2 (germline): MNHEY, SMNVEV (reference sequence). The ends lost 8 bases at V and 3 bases at J; junction bases unmatched: 6.

Here the CDR3 reads CASSLSGRADTQYF. The CDR3 DNA follows: TGTGCCAGTAGTCTTAGCGGGAGAGCAGATACGCAGTATTTT. The rearrangement uses TRBV19 and TRBJ2-3, with 9 nucleotides matching TRBD2. CDR1 LNHDA and CDR2 SQIVND come from the germline V gene (reference sequence). J lost 4 bases, V lost 5 bases, and 4 bases had no gene match. The CDR3 length is 14 residues.

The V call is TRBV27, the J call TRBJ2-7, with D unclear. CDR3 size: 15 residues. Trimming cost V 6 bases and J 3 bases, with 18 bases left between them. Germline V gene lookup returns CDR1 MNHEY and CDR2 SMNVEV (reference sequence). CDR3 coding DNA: TGTGCCAGCAGCCAAGACGGAGTAACACTCTACGAGCAGTACTTC. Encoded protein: CASSQDGVTLYEQYF.

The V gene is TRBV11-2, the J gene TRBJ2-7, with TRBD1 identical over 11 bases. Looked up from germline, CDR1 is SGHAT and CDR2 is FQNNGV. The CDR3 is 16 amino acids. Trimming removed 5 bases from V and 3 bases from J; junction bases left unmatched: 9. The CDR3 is CASSPRPGTGGYEQYF. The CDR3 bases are TGTGCCAGCAGCCCTAGGCCCGGGACAGGGGGCTACGAGCAGTACTTC.

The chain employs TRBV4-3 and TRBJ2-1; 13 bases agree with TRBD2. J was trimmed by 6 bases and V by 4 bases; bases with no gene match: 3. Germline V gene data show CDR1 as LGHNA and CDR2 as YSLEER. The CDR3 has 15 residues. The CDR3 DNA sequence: TGCGCCAGCAGCCGTGGACTAGCGGGAGTCAATGAGCAGTTCTTC. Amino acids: CASSRGLAGVNEQFF.

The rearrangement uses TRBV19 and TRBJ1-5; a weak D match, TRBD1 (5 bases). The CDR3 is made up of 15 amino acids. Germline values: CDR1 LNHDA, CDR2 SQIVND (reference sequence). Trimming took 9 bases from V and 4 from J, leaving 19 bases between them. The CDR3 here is CASQGSTLVNQPQHF. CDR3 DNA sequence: TGTGCCAGCCAGGGCTCAACTTTAGTGAATCAGCCCCAGCATTTT.

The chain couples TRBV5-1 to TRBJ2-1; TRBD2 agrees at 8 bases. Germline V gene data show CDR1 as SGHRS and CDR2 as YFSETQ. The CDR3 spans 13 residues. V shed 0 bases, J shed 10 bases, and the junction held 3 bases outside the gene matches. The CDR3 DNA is TGCGCCAGCAGCTTGGAATTAGCGGGGGAGCAGTTCTTC. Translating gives CASSLELAGEQFF.

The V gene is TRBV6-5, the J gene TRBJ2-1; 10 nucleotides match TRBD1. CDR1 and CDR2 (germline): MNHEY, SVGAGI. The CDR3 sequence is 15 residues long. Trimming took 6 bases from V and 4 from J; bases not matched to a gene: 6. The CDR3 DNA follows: TGTGCCAGCAGCTTGACAGGGGGCACTTACAATGAGCAGTTCTTC. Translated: CASSLTGGTYNEQFF.

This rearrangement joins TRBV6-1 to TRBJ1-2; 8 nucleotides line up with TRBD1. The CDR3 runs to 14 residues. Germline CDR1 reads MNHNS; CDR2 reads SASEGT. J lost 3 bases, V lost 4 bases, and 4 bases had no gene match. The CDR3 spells CASSGGQGHYGYTF. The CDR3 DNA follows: TGTGCCAGCAGTGGCGGACAGGGCCACTATGGCTACACCTTC.

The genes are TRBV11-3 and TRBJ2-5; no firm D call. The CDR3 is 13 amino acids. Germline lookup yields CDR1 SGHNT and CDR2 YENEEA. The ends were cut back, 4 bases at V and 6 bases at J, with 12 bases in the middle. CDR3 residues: CASSSKSGQTQYF. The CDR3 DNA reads TGTGCCAGCAGCTCCAAGTCGGGTCAGACCCAGTACTTC.

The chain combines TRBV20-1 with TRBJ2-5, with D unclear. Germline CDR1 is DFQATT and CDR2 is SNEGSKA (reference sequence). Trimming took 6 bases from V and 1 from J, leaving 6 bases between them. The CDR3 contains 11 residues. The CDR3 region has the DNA TGCAGTGCCGGAGTCCAAGAGACCCAGTACTTC. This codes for CSAGVQETQYF.